This T cell receptor (beta chain) was recorded in a study of blood T cell repertoires in COVID-19. The V end lost 5 bases, the J end lost 2 bases, and 12 bases lay between the germline ends. CDR3 size: 14 residues. Germline V gives CDR1 MNHEY, CDR2 SVGAGI. Sequenced by immunoSEQ multiplex PCR; TCRdb stores in-frame clones only, minus some. The sample shows about 180,000 clones, roughly nine tenths of them seen only once. Sequencing used peripheral blood. The clonotype comes from a woman aged 30 to 39 with active or convalescent COVID-19. The chain employs TRBV6-5 and TRBJ1-1; D is uncertain. As DNA, the CDR3 is TGTGCCAGCAGTCCAGAAGTTCTCAACACTGAAGCTTTCTTT. Its protein is CASSPEVLNTEAFF.